What follows are 32 T cell receptor beta chains derived from one specimen sequenced in a study of breast tumors, draining lymph nodes, adjacent tissues. A single record per CDR3 protein comes from TCRdb applying MiXCR to the multiplex PCR reads. The sample lists some 120,000 distinct CDR3 sequences, 15% to 20% occurring once. Axillary draining lymph nodes of breast cancer patients supplied the node samples. Sequenced sample: axillary lymph node tissue. All receptors come from a female donor with breast cancer. Some clones in this sample may be carry-over from other donors' samples.

A word on this clonotype: This may be a read error, as it is one base from a much larger clone. CDR3 in amino acids: CANQGPDQETQYF. DNA for the CDR3: TGCGCCAACCAGGGACCTGACCAAGAGACCCAGTACTTC. V is TRBV5-1 and J is TRBJ2-5; perhaps D is TRBD1 or TRBD2 (5 bases each). V dropped 9 bases and J dropped 0 bases, with 12 bases sitting between them. Germline lookup yields CDR1 SGHRS and CDR2 YFSETQ. This CDR3 region has 13 residues.

This clonotype has a handful of counts. The chain uses TRBV20-1 and TRBJ2-2, with D uncertain. The ends were cut back, 3 bases at V and 5 bases at J, with 13 bases in the middle. The germline CDR1 and CDR2 sequences are DFQATT and SNEGSKA (reference sequence). CDR3 length: 14 residues. The CDR3 sequence is CSASISLQTGELFF. The CDR3 DNA is TGCAGTGCTAGCATCTCCCTGCAAACCGGGGAGCTGTTTTTT.

This clonotype was recorded many times. The chain recombines TRBV5-6 with TRBJ2-3, with a weak D call TRBD2 (6 bases). Germline V gene sequence: CDR1 SGHDT, CDR2 YYEEEE. The length of the CDR3 is 14 residues. V dropped 1 base and J dropped 4 bases, with 10 bases sitting between them. The CDR3 DNA follows: TGTGCCAGCAGCTTGCGAGGAGGGGCAGATACGCAGTATTTT. This translates into CASSLRGGADTQYF. Drawing the rest from reference TRBV5-6 and TRBJ2-3, the complete variable domain is DAGVTQSPTHLIKTRGQQVTLRCSPKSGHDTVSWYQQALGQGPQFIFQYYEEEERQRGNFPDRFSGHQFPNYSSELNVNALLLGDSALYLCASSLRGGADTQYFGPGTRLTVL.

This clonotype was seen many times. The V gene is TRBV7-9, the J gene TRBJ1-2; D remains ambiguous. V shed 1 base and J shed 8 bases, with 14 bases lying between them. The CDR3 extends over 14 amino acids. CDR1 is SEHNR, CDR2 FQNEAQ, per germline (reference sequence). CDR3 bases: TGTGCCAGCAGCTTAGGACATCGATCTATCGGCTACACCTTC. Amino acid sequence: CASSLGHRSIGYTF.

The chain links TRBV11-1 to TRBJ1-1; 8 bases agree with TRBD1. From germline, CDR1 is SGHAT and CDR2 FQDESV (reference sequence). J gave up 5 bases and V 4 bases, and 9 bases lay outside the gene matches. The CDR3 runs to 15 residues. The CDR3 bases are TGTGCCAGCAGCTCCCATGGGCACAGGGGGACTGAAGCTTTCTTT. It translates to CASSSHGHRGTEAFF.

The chain couples TRBV7-9 to TRBJ2-7; TRBD1 matches 9 bases. Looked up from germline, CDR1 is SEHNR and CDR2 is FQNEAQ (reference sequence). After removal of 5 bases from V and 12 bases from J, the junction contained 14 bases not matched to a gene. The CDR3 is made up of 14 amino acids. The chain's CDR3 is CASSMTGGDYGRYF. CDR3 in DNA: TGTGCCAGCAGCATGACAGGGGGAGATTACGGGCGGTACTTC.

This clonotype was observed many times. CDR3 in DNA: TGTGCCAGCAGTTCCGGACTTATGAATCAGCCCCAGCATTTT. Encoded protein: CASSSGLMNQPQHF. The chain uses TRBV12-3 or TRBV12-4 and TRBJ1-5; no firm D call. The CDR3 consists of 14 residues. V was pared by 4 bases and J by 4 bases, with 11 bases between.

The chain couples TRBV4-1 to TRBJ2-6; 10 nucleotides line up with TRBD1. There are 18 residues in the CDR3. Germline V gene lookup returns CDR1 MGHRA and CDR2 YSYEKL. V lost 5 bases and J lost 2; bases outside the gene matches: 9. Here the CDR3 DNA reads TGCGCCAGCAGCTACCGGACAGGGGGTTTGACTGGGGCCAACGTCCTGACTTTC. Its translation is CASSYRTGGLTGANVLTF.

This clonotype was seen ten or more times. The V gene is TRBV5-6, the J gene TRBJ2-7; 7 bases are shared with TRBD1. Germline CDR1 is SGHDT and CDR2 is YYEEEE. Trimming took 2 bases from V and 0 from J; bases not matched to a gene: 2. The CDR3 runs 14 residues. The CDR3 DNA reads as TGTGCCAGCAGCTTCGGGACAGCCTCCTACGAGCAGTACTTC. Amino acid sequence: CASSFGTASYEQYF.

This clonotype was counted many times. The CDR3 reads CSARGGNDGELFF. The CDR3 nucleotides are TGCAGTGCTAGAGGCGGGAATGACGGGGAGCTGTTTTTT. The chain joins TRBV20-1 to TRBJ2-2; possible D gene TRBD2, 6 bases. Between the trimmed V and J ends, which lost 1 base and 7 bases, there was a span of 10 bases. The CDR3 is 13 residues long. Germline CDR1 is DFQATT and CDR2 is SNEGSKA (reference sequence).

CDR3 DNA: TGTGCCAGCAGCTTAGATTTGGGACAGGGTGGTGACGAGCAGTACTTC. As protein: CASSLDLGQGGDEQYF. This rearrangement joins TRBV11-3 to TRBJ2-7, with 9 bases that match TRBD1. Germline CDR1 and CDR2: SGHNT and YENEEA. The trim removed 0 bases at V and 5 bases at J, leaving 8 bases unmatched. The CDR3 totals 16 residues.

Many counts were recorded for this clonotype. The chain joins TRBV2 to TRBJ2-1; a possible D gene is TRBD2 (7 bases). V lost 7 bases to trimming and J lost 5 bases, with 18 bases between them. The CDR3 covers 15 residues. The germline CDR1 and CDR2 sequences are SNHLY and FYNNEI. The CDR3 reads CASIPAGARNNEQFF. The CDR3 coding sequence is TGTGCCAGCATCCCCGCGGGGGCGCGTAACAATGAGCAGTTCTTC. Looking up the rest from reference TRBV2 and TRBJ2-1 gives the full variable domain: EPEVTQTPSHQVTQMGQEVILRCVPISNHLYFYWYRQILGQKVEFLVSFYNNEISEKSEIFDDQFSVERPDGSNFTLKIRSTKLEDSAMYFCASIPAGARNNEQFFGPGTRLTVL.

Worth noting for this clonotype: This clone may be a read error of a much larger clone one base away. The chain joins TRBV9 to TRBJ2-7, with D tentatively TRBD1 (6 bases). V dropped 3 bases and J dropped 7 bases, with 20 bases sitting between them. This CDR3 region has 15 residues. Germline V gene lookup returns CDR1 SGDLS and CDR2 YYNGEE. CDR3: CASSAQDRSVGEQYF. CDR3 in DNA: TGTGCCAGCAGCGCCCAGGACAGATCTGTTGGGGAGCAGTACTTC.

Of note for this clonotype: Possible read error: a much larger clone is one base away. As DNA, the CDR3 is TGTGCCAGCAGCCACAATTGGGGCTCCGAGCAGTACTTC. Its protein product is CASSHNWGSEQYF. The chain is built from TRBV3-1 and TRBJ2-7, with D tentatively TRBD1 (5 bases). The germline V gene has CDR1 LGHDT and CDR2 YNNKEL (reference sequence). This CDR3 spans 13 amino acids. V was pared by 3 bases and J by 6 bases, with 12 bases between.

This clonotype was seen many times. The rearrangement joins TRBV20-1 to TRBJ1-5; D is possibly TRBD1 (5 bases). CDR1 is DFQATT and CDR2 is SNEGSKA in the germline V gene (reference sequence). This CDR3 is built from 17 residues. Between the trimmed V and J ends, which lost 1 base and 3 bases, there was a span of 19 bases. This chain's CDR3 is CSARVIGDSLSNQPQHF. CDR3 sequence (DNA): TGCAGTGCTAGAGTGATAGGCGACAGCCTTTCCAATCAGCCCCAGCATTTT.

In this sample, this clonotype turned up many times. The chain recombines TRBV7-9 with TRBJ2-5; 8 bases agree with TRBD2. The V gene end was trimmed by 5 bases and the J gene end by 5 bases; junction bases not matched to a gene: 19. This CDR3 is built from 18 residues. Germline CDR1 and CDR2: SEHNR and FQNEAQ (reference sequence). CDR3 residues: CASSLPGAGGPGPETQYF. DNA of the CDR3: TGTGCCAGCAGCCTCCCTGGTGCGGGAGGACCCGGGCCCGAGACCCAGTACTTC.

This clonotype was observed at least ten times. The DNA for the CDR3 is TGCGCCAGCAGCCCATTAGGGACTGCTGAATACAATGAGCAGTTCTTC. This translates into CASSPLGTAEYNEQFF. The rearrangement joins TRBV4-1 to TRBJ2-1; D is perhaps TRBD2 (6 bases). Germline CDR1 is MGHRA and CDR2 is YSYEKL. This CDR3 region has 16 residues. Trimming cost V 4 bases and J 4 bases, with 17 bases left between them.

About this clonotype: A much larger clone lies one base from this, so it may be a read error. V usage is TRBV5-1 and J usage is TRBJ2-3; 11 nucleotides align to TRBD2. The germline V gene encodes CDR1 SGHRS and CDR2 YFSETQ. This CDR3 contains 16 residues. CDR3 DNA sequence: TGCGCCAGCGGCTTGGGACTAGCGGCTAGCACAGATACGCAGTATTTT. Amino acid sequence: CASGLGLAASTDTQYF. Complete variable domain (other parts from reference TRBV5-1 and TRBJ2-3): KAGVTQTPRYLIKTRGQQVTLSCSPISGHRSVSWYQQTPGQGLQFLFEYFSETQRNKGNFPGRFSGRQFSNSRSEMNVSTLELGDSALYLCASGLGLAASTDTQYFGPGTRLTVL.

This clonotype was found many times. The chain uses TRBV9 and TRBJ1-4; no clear D gene. CDR3 length equals 14 residues. The V gene lost 2 bases and the J gene lost 0 bases, with 5 bases spanning the gap. The germline V gene encodes CDR1 SGDLS and CDR2 YYNGEE. In DNA, the CDR3 is TGTGCCAGCAGCGTGGGAGCAACTAATGAAAAACTGTTTTTT. Encoded protein: CASSVGATNEKLFF.

The table lists this clonotype with a few counts. The junction shows a germline mismatch at one end, possibly a read error. The V and J genes are TRBV10-2 and TRBJ1-5, with D tentatively TRBD1 (6 bases). The CDR3 covers 13 residues. CDR1 WSHSY and CDR2 SAAADI come from the germline V gene. The CDR3 loop is CAGSENRDKPQHF. The DNA of the CDR3 is TGCGCCGGCAGTGAAAACAGGGATAAGCCCCAGCATTTT.

This clonotype appeared many times. The chain has TRBV3-1 and TRBJ1-4; D not resolved. CDR1 and CDR2 from the germline V gene are LGHDT and YNNKEL (reference sequence). V shed 0 bases and J shed 3 bases, with 8 bases lying between them. This CDR3 contains 15 residues. The CDR3 DNA is TGTGCCAGCAGCCAAGAGGGTGCGCCTAATGAAAAACTGTTTTTT. Translating it yields CASSQEGAPNEKLFF.

The sample holds many counts of this clonotype. The chain has TRBV7-9 and TRBJ1-6; D not resolved. The CDR3 contains 14 residues. Germline V gene data show CDR1 as SEHNR and CDR2 as FQNEAQ (reference sequence). V gave up 5 bases and J gave up 3 bases, with 8 bases separating them. CDR3 DNA: TGTGCCAGCAGCAGGACGGACTATAATTCACCCCTCCACTTT. This codes for CASSRTDYNSPLHF.

This clonotype showed up many times. The chain employs TRBV15 and TRBJ2-3; the D is unclear. V was clipped by 5 bases and J by 6 bases, with 9 bases between them. Germline V CDR1 and CDR2: LNHNV, YYDKDF (reference sequence). The CDR3 spans 12 residues. The CDR3 nucleotides are TGTGCCACCAGCCGAGCCGAGGATACGCAGTATTTT. Its protein is CATSRAEDTQYF.

A few counts support this clonotype. The chain carries TRBV9 and TRBJ2-7; 8 positions agree with TRBD2. Germline loops: CDR1 SGDLS, CDR2 YYNGEE. The CDR3 is 16 amino acids. Trimming took 0 bases from V and 2 from J; bases not matched to a gene: 7. The CDR3 region is CASSVELAGSPYEQYF. The CDR3 DNA follows: TGTGCCAGCAGCGTAGAATTAGCGGGGTCTCCCTACGAGCAGTACTTC.

This clonotype was found many times. J is TRBJ2-1 and V is TRBV7-2; 14 bases are shared with TRBD2. Trimming removed 5 bases from V and 0 bases from J; junction bases left unmatched: 9. Germline V gene sequence: CDR1 SGHTA, CDR2 FQGNSA. This CDR3 contains 19 residues. The CDR3, as DNA: TGTGCCAGCAGCCTCCGACTAGCGGGAGGGACTAGCTCCTACAATGAGCAGTTCTTC. As protein: CASSLRLAGGTSSYNEQFF.

This clonotype was picked up many times. The V and J genes are TRBV6-6 and TRBJ2-2; the match to TRBD1 covers 7 bases. V was clipped by 7 bases and J by 7 bases; unmatched bases: 6. CDR1 MNHNY and CDR2 SVGAGI come from the germline V gene (reference sequence). The CDR3 totals 13 residues. CDR3 protein: CASKRQGSGELFF. The DNA of the CDR3 is TGTGCCAGCAAAAGACAGGGTAGCGGGGAGCTGTTTTTT.

This clonotype was seen at least ten times. The chain couples TRBV28 to TRBJ2-7; TRBD1 might be the D (6 bases). V was pared by 5 bases and J by 6 bases, with 20 bases between. The CDR3 sequence is 15 residues long. Germline CDR1 reads MDHEN; CDR2 reads SYDVKM. The CDR3 DNA reads TGTGCCAGCAGTGGATCCCGGGACAAGGATCCCGAGCAGTACTTC. Translation gives CASSGSRDKDPEQYF.

The chain uses TRBV19 and TRBJ1-5, with D tentatively TRBD1 (5 bases). The CDR3 has 13 residues. V shed 5 bases and J shed 5 bases, with 10 bases lying between them. Germline lookup yields CDR1 LNHDA and CDR2 SQIVND (reference sequence). CDR3 amino acids: CASSPDTYQPQHF. Here the CDR3 DNA reads TGTGCCAGTAGTCCGGACACTTATCAGCCCCAGCATTTT.

This clonotype occurred many times. The rearrangement links TRBV5-1 to TRBJ2-5; 8 bases are a match to TRBD1. The J segment lost 5 bases and the V segment lost 3 bases, leaving 6 bases of the junction unmatched. The germline V gene encodes CDR1 SGHRS and CDR2 YFSETQ. This CDR3 has 14 amino acids. The CDR3 loop is CASSSGQGGETQYF. In nucleotides, the CDR3 is TGCGCCAGCAGCTCCGGACAGGGAGGTGAGACCCAGTACTTC.

The table lists this clonotype with many counts. The chain joins TRBV20-1 to TRBJ2-5; unclear D gene. Germline CDR1 is DFQATT and CDR2 is SNEGSKA (reference sequence). CDR3 length equals 11 residues. The V and J ends lost 5 bases and 5 bases respectively, with 9 bases between them. The CDR3 nucleotides read TGCAGTGCTGGGCTTAGGGAGACCCAGTACTTC. Translation gives CSAGLRETQYF.

This clonotype was picked up many times. V usage is TRBV24-1 and J usage is TRBJ2-1; TRBD2 is a possible D gene (7 bases). Germline V gives CDR1 KGHDR, CDR2 SFDVKD. V lost 5 bases, J lost 5 bases, and 18 bases lay in between. This CDR3 is built from 16 residues. The CDR3 nucleotides read TGTGCCACCAGTGCCCCAAAGCGGGACACACACAATGAGCAGTTCTTC. Protein product: CATSAPKRDTHNEQFF.

Ten or more counts support this clonotype. The J gene is TRBJ1-3, the V gene TRBV5-1; 9 positions agree with TRBD1. The CDR3 consists of 16 residues. After removal of 2 bases from V and 0 bases from J, the junction contained 3 bases not matched to a gene. Germline CDR1 and CDR2: SGHRS and YFSETQ. CDR3 nucleotide sequence: TGCGCCAGCAGCTTAGGGACAGGGAGCTCTGGAAACACCATATATTTT. Its translation is CASSLGTGSSGNTIYF.